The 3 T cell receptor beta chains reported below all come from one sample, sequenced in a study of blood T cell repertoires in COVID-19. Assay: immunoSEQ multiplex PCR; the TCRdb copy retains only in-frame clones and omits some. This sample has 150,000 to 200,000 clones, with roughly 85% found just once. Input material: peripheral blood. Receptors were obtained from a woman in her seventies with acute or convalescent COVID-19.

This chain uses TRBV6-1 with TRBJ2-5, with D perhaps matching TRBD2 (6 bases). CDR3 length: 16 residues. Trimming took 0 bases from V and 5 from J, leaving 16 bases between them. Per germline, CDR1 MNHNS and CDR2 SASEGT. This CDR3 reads CASSEAKVRAGETQYF. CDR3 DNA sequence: TGTGCCAGCAGTGAAGCCAAAGTCAGAGCGGGCGAGACCCAGTACTTC.

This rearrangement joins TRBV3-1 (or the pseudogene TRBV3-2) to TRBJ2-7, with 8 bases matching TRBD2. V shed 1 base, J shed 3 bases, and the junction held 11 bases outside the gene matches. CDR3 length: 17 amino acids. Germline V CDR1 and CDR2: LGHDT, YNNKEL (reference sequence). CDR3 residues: CASSQVRGAPSYYEQYF. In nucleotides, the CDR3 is TGTGCCAGCAGCCAAGTGCGGGGGGCTCCCTCCTACTACGAGCAGTACTTC.

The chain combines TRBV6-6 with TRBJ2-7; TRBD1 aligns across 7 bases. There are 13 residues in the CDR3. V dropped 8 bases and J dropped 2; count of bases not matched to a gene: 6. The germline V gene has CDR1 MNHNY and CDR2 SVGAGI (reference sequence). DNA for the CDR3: TGTGCCAGCGGTCGGGACAGCACCTACGAGCAGTACTTC. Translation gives CASGRDSTYEQYF.